This TCR beta chain was recovered during a study of beta chain features in type 1 diabetes. Findings and caveats of the study: There was a moderate but significant shortening of TCRB CDR3s in all four CD4+ subsets of Type 1 diabetes patients. Patients and controls would share equally any PCR tilt toward shorter templates. Comparison showed that naive, central memory and Treg TCRB repertoires appeared more similar among patients than among healthy donors.

The V end lost 5 bases, the J end lost 10 bases, and 12 bases lay between the germline ends. The CDR3 has 11 amino acids. Germline CDR1 and CDR2: DFQATT and SNEGSKA (reference sequence). Of the isolated RNA, all was reverse transcribed, and so the sequenced material was expressed TCRB transcripts. Method: immunoSEQ multiplex PCR; TCRdb's copy keeps in-frame clones and lacks some. The data show roughly 240,000 clones, roughly 25% seen once. In its sample, this clone was seen a few times. Its antigen remains unknown. The origin of this receptor is a woman aged 25-40 years with type 1 diabetes. The specimen was naive CD4+ T cells from blood. The chain carries TRBV20-1 and TRBJ2-1; tentative D call: TRBD2 (5 bases). CDR3 loop: CSAPLVREQFF. CDR3 nucleotides: TGCAGTGCTCCACTAGTTCGGGAGCAGTTCTTC.